This T cell receptor (beta chain) stems from a study of cytomegalovirus exposure and HLA in healthy donors. General observations from the study: The presence/absence work took it that sequencing depth was about the same across donors. In a later analysis, TCR association rates varied by HLA locus: DRB1 most, HLA-C fewest. As a later analysis showed, several of the most significant clusters appeared to be linked to common viral pathogens. TCR beta V- and J-gene trimming was later associated with a missense DCLRE1C variant.

Concerning this clone: The antigen is unknown. The sample has other DNA sequences that encode this CDR3 too.

Germline V gene lookup returns CDR1 SQVTM and CDR2 ANQGSEA. V was clipped by 4 bases and J by 2 bases, with 6 bases between them. This CDR3 comprises 11 residues. PCR was performed using 60 Vbeta and 13 Jbeta primers. Sequencing was performed with immunoSEQ multiplex PCR; in TCRdb, only in-frame clones are kept and a portion is missing. The sample table includes 100,000 to 150,000 clones. The V gene is TRBV29-1, the J gene TRBJ2-7; the D is unclear. Specimen: PBMCs. This TCR was recovered from a man in his late teens or twenties in good health and CMV-seronegative. The CDR3 loop is CSVGTAYEQYF. In DNA form, the CDR3 reads TGCAGCGTTGGCACAGCCTACGAGCAGTACTTC.